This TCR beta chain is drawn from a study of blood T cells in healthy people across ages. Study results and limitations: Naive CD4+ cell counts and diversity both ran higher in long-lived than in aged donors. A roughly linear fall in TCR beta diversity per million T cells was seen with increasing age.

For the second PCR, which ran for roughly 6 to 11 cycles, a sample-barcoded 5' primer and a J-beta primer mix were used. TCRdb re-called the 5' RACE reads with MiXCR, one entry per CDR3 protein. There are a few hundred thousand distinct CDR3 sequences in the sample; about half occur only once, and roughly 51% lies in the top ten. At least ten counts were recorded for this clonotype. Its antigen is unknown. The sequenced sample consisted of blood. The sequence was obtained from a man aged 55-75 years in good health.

The CDR3 sequence is CASSIAGSTYEQYF. The CDR3 DNA sequence: TGTGCCAGCAGCATCGCAGGGTCCACCTACGAGCAGTACTTC. The V call is TRBV9, the J call TRBJ2-7; TRBD1 is a possible D gene (5 bases). The V gene lost 4 bases and the J gene lost 2 bases, with 13 bases spanning the gap. This CDR3 is built from 14 residues. In germline, CDR1 is SGDLS, CDR2 YYNGEE.